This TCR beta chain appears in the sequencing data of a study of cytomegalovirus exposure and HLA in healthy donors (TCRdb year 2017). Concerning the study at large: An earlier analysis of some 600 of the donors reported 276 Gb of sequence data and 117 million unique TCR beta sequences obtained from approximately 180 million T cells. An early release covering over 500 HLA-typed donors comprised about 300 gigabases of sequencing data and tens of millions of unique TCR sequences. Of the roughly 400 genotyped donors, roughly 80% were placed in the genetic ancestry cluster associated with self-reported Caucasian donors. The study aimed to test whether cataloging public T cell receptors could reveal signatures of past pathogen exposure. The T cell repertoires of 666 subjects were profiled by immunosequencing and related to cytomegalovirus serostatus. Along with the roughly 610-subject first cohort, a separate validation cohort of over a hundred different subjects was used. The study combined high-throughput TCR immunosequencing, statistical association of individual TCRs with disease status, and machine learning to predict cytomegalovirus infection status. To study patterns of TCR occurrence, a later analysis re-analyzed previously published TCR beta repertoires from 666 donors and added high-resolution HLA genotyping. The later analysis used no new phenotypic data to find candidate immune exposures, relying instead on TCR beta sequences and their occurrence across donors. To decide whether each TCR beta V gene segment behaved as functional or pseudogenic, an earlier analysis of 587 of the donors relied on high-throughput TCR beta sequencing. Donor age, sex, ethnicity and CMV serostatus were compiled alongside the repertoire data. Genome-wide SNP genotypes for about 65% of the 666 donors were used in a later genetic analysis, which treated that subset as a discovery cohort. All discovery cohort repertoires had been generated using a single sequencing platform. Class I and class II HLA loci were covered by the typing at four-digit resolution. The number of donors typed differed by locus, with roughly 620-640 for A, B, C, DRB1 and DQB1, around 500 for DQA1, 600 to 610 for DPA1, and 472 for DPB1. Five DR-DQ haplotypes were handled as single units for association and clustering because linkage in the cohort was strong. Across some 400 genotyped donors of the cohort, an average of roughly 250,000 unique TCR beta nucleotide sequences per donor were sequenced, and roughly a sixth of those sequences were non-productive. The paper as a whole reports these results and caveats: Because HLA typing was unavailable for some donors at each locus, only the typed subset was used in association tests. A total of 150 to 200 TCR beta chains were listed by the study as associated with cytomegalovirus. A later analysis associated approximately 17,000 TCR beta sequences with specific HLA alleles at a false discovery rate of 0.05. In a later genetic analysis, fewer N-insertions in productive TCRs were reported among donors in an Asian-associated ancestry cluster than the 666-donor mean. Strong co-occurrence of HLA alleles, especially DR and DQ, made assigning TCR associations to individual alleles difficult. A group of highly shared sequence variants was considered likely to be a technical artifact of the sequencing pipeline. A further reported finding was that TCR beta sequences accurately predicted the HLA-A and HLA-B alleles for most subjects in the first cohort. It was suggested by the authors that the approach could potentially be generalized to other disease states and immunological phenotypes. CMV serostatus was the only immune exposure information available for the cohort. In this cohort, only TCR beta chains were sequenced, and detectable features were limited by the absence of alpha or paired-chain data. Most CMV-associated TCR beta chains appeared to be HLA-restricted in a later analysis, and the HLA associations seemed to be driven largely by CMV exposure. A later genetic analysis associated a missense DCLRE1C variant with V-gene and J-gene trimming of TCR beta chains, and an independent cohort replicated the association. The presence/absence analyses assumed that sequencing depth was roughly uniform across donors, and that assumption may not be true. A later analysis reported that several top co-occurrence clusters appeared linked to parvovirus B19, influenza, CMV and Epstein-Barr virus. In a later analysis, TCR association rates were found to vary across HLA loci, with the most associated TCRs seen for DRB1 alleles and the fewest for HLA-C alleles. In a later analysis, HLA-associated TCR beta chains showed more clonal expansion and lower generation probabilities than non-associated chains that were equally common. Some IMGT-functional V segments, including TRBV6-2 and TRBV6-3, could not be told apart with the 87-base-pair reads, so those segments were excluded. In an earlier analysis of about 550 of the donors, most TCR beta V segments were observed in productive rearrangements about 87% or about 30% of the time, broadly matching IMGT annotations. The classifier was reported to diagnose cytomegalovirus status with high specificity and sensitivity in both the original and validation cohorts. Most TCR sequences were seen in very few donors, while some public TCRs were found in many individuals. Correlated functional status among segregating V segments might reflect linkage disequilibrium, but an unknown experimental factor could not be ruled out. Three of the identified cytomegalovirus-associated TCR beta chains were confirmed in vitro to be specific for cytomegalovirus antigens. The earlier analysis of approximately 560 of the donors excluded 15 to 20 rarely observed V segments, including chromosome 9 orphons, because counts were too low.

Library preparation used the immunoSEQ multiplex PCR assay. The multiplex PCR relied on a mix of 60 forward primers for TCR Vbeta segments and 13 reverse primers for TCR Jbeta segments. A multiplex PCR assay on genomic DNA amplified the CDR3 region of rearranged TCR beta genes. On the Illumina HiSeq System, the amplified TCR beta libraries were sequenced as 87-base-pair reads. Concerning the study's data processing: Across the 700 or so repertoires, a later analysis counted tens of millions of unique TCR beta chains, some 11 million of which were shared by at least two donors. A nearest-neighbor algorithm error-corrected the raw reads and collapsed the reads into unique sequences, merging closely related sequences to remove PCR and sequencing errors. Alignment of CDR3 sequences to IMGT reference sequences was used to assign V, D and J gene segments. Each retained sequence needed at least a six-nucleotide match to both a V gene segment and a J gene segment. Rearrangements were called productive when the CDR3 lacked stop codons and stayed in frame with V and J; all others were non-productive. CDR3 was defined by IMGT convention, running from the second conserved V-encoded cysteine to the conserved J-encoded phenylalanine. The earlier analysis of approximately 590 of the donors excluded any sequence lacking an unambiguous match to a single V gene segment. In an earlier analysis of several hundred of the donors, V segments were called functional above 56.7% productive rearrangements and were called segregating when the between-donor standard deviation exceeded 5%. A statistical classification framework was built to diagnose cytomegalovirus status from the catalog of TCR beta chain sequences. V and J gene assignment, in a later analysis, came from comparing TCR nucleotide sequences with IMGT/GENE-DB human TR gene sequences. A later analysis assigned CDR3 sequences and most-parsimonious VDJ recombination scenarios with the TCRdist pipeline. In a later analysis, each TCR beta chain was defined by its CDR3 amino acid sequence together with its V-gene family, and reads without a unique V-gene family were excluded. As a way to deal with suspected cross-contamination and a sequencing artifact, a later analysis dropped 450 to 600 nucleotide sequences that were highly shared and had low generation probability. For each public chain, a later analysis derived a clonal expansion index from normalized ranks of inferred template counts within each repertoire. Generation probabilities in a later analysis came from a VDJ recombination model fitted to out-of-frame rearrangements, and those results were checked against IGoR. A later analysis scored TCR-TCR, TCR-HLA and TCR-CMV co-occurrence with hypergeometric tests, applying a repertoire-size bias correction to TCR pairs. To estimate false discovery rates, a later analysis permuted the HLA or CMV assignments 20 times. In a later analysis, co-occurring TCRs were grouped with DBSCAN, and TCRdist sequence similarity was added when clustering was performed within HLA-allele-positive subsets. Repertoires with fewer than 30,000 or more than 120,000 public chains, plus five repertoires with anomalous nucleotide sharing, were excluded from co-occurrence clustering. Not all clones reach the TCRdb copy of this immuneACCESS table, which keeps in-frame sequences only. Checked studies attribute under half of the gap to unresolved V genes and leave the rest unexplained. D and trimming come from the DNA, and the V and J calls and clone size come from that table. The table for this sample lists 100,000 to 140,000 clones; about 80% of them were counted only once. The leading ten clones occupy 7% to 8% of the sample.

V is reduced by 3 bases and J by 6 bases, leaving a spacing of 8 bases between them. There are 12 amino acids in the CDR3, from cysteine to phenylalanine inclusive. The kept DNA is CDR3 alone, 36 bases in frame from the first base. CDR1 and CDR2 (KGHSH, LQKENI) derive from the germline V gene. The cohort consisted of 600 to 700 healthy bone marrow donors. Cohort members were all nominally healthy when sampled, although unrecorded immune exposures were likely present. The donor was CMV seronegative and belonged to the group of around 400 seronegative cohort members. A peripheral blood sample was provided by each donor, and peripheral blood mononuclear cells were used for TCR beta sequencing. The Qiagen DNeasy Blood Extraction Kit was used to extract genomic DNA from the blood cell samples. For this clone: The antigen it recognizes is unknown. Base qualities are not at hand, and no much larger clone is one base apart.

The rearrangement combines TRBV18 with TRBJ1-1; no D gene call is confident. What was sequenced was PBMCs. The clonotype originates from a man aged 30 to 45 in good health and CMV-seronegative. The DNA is TGTGCCAGCTCACCCGAGCCCCCTGAAGCTTTCTTT. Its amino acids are CASSPEPPEAFF.